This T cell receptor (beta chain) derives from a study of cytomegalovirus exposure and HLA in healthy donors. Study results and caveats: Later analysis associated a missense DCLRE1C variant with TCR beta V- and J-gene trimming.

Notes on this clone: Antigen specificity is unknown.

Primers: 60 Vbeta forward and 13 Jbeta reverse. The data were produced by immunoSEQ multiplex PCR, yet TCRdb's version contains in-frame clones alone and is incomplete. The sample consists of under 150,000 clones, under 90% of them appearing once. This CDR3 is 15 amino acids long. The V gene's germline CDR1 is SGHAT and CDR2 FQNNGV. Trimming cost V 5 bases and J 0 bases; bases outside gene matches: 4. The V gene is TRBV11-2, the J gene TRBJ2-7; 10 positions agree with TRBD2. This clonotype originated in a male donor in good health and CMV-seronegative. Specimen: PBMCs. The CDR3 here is CASSPTSGPSYEQYF. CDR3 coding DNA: TGTGCCAGCAGCCCGACTAGCGGGCCCTCCTACGAGCAGTACTTC.